Following are 2 T cell receptor beta chains from one sample sequenced in a study of T cell responses to AZD1222 COVID-19 vaccine. Sequenced by immunoSEQ multiplex PCR; TCRdb stores in-frame clones only, minus some. This sample has over 85,000 clones, with about 95% found just once. Sequenced material: peripheral blood, taken 28 days after the second AZD1222 dose. The receptor set was obtained from an adult who received the AZD1222 COVID-19 vaccine.

V is TRBV5-1 and J is TRBJ1-5; 8 bases align to TRBD1. The CDR3 has 15 residues. Germline loops: CDR1 SGHRS, CDR2 YFSETQ. After removal of 5 bases from V and 3 bases from J, the junction contained 7 bases not matched to a gene. The CDR3 nucleotides are TGCGCCAGCAGTAAAACAGGGGGTAACAATCAGCCCCAGCATTTT. Its translation: CASSKTGGNNQPQHF.

J is TRBJ1-2 and V is TRBV7-2; D gene unclear. The ends were cut back, 5 bases at V and 4 bases at J, with 17 bases in the middle. The CDR3 consists of 15 residues. Germline values: CDR1 SGHTA, CDR2 FQGNSA. The CDR3 DNA reads TGTGCCAGCAGCGACCGGATATGGTCGGGCTATGGCTACACCTTC. Its translation: CASSDRIWSGYGYTF.